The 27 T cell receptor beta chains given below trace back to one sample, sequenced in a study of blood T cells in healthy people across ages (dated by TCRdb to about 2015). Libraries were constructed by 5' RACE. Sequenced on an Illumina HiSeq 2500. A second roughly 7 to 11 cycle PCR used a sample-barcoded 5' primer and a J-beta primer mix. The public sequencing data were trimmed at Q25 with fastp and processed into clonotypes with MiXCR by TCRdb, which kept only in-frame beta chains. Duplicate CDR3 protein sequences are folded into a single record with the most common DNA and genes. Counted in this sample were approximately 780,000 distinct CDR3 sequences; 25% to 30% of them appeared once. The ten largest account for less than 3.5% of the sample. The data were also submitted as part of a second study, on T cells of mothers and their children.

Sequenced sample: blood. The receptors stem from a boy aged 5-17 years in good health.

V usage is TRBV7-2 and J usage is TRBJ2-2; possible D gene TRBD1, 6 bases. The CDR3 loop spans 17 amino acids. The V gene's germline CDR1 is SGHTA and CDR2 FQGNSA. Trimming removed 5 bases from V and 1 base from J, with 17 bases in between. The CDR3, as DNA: TGTGCCAGCAGCCAGTACAGGGCGAAGTTGAACACCGGGGAGCTGTTTTTT. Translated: CASSQYRAKLNTGELFF. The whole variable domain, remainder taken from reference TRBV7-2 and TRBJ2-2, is GAGVSQSPSNKVTEKGKDVELRCDPISGHTALYWYRQSLGQGLEFLIYFQGNSAPDKSGLPSDRFSAERTGGSVSTLTIQRTQQEDSAVYLCASSQYRAKLNTGELFFGEGSRLTVL.

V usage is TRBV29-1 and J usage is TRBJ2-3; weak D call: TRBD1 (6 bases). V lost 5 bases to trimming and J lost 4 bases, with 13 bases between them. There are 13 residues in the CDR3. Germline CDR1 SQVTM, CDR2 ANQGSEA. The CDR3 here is CSVRETGPDTQYF. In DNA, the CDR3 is TGCAGCGTTAGGGAGACAGGTCCAGATACGCAGTATTTT.

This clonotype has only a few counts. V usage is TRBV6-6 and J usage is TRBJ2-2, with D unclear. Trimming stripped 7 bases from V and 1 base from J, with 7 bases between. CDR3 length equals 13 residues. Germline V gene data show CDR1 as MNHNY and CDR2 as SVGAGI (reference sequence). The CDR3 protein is CASIERNTGELFF. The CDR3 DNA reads TGTGCCAGCATCGAGAGGAACACCGGGGAGCTGTTTTTT.

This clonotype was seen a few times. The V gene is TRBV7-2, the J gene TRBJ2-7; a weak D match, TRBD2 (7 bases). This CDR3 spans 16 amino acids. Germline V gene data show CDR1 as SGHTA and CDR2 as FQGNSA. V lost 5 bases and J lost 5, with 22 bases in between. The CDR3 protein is CASSPGGFGGLDEQYF. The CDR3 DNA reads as TGTGCCAGCAGCCCGGGGGGTTTTGGGGGGCTGGACGAGCAGTACTTC. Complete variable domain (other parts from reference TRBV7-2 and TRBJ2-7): GAGVSQSPSNKVTEKGKDVELRCDPISGHTALYWYRQSLGQGLEFLIYFQGNSAPDKSGLPSDRFSAERTGGSVSTLTIQRTQQEDSAVYLCASSPGGFGGLDEQYFGPGTRLTVT.

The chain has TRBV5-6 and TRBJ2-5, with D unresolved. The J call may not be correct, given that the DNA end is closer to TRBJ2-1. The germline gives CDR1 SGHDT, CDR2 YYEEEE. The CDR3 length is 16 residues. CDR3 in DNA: TGTGCCAGCAGCTTGGGGCCAGACAACTATGCCAATGAGCAGTTCTTC. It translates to CASSLGPDNYANEQFF.

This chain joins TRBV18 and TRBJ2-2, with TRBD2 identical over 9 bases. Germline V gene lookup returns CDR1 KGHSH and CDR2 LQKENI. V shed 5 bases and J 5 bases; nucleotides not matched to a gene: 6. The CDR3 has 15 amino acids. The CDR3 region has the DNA TGTGCCAGCTCAACGGGACTAGCTCGGACCGGGGAGCTGTTTTTT. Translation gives CASSTGLARTGELFF. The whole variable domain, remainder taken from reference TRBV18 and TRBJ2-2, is NAGVMQNPRHLVRRRGQEARLRCSPMKGHSHVYWYRQLPEEGLKFMVYLQKENIIDESGMPKERFSAEFPKEGPSILRIQQVVRGDSAAYFCASSTGLARTGELFFGEGSRLTVL.

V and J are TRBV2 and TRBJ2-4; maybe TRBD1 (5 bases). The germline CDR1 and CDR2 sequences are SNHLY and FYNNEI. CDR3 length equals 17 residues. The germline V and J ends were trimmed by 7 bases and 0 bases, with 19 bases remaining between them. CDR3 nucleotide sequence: TGTGCCAGCACTGGGCTTGGCAGGGCTGAAGCCAAAAACATTCAGTACTTC. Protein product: CASTGLGRAEAKNIQYF. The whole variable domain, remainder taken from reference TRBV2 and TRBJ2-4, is EPEVTQTPSHQVTQMGQEVILRCVPISNHLYFYWYRQILGQKVEFLVSFYNNEISEKSEIFDDQFSVERPDGSNFTLKIRSTKLEDSAMYFCASTGLGRAEAKNIQYFGAGTRLSVL.

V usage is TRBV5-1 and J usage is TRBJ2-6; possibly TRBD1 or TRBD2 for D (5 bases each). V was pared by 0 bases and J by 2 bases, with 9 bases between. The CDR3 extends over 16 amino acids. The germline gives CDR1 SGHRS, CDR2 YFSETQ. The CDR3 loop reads CASSLAGPAGANVLTF. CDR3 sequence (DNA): TGCGCCAGCAGCTTGGCGGGGCCCGCTGGGGCCAACGTCCTGACTTTC.

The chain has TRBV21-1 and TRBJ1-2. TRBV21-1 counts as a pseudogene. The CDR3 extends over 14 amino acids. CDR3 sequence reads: CASSNFGRVFGYTF. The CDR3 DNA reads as TGTGCCAGCAGCAATTTCGGCAGGGTCTTTGGCTACACCTTC.

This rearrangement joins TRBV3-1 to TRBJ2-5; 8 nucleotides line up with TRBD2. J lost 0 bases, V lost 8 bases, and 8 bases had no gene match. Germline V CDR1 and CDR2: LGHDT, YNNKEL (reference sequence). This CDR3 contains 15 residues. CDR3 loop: CASGKGGGYQETQYF. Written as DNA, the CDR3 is TGTGCCAGCGGAAAGGGCGGGGGGTACCAAGAGACCCAGTACTTC.

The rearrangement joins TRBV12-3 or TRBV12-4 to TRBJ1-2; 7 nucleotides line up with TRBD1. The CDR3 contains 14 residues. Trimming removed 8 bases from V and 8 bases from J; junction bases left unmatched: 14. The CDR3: CASATGVAYGGYTF. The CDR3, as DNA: TGTGCCAGCGCTACAGGGGTCGCCTATGGAGGCTACACCTTC.

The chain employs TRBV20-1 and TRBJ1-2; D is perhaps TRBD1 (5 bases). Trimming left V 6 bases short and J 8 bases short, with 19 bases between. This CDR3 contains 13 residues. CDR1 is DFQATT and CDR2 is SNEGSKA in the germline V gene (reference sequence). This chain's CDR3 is CSAPKRQGSGYTF. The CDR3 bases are TGCAGTGCCCCCAAACGCCAGGGCAGCGGCTACACCTTC.

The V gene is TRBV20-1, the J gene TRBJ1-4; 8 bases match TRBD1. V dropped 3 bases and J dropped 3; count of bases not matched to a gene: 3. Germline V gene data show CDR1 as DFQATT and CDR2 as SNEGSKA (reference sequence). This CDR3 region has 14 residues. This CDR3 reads CSASGTGPNEKLFF. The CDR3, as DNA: TGCAGTGCTAGTGGGACAGGCCCTAATGAAAAACTGTTTTTT.

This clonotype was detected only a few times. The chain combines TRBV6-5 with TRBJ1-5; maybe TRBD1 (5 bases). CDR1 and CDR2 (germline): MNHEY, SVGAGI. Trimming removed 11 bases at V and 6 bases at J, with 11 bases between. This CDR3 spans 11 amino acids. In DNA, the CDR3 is TGTGCCTCAGGGTTGGGTCAGCCCCAGCATTTT. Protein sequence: CASGLGQPQHF.

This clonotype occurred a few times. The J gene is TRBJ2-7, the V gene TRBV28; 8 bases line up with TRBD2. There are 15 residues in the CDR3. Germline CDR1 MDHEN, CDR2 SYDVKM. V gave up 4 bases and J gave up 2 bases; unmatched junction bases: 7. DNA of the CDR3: TGTGCCAGCAGTTCAGCCGGGAGGGCCCCCTACGAGCAGTACTTC. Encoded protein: CASSSAGRAPYEQYF. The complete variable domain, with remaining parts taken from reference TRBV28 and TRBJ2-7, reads DVKVTQSSRYLVKRTGEKVFLECVQDMDHENMFWYRQDPGLGLRLIYFSYDVKMKEKGDIPEGYSVSREKKERFSLILESASTNQTSMYLCASSSAGRAPYEQYFGPGTRLTVT.

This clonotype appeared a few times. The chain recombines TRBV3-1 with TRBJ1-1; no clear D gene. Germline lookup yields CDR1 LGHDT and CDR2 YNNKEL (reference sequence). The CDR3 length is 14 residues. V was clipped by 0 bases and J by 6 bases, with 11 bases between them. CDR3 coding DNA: TGTGCCAGCAGCCAAGATAACAGAGTACCTGAAGCTTTCTTT. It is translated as CASSQDNRVPEAFF.

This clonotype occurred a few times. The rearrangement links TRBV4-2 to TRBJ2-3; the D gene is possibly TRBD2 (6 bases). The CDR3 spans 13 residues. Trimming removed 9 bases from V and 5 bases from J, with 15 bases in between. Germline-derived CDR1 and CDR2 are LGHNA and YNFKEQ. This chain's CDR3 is CASAGRERDTQYF. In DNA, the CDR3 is TGTGCCAGTGCGGGCCGGGAGAGAGATACGCAGTATTTT.

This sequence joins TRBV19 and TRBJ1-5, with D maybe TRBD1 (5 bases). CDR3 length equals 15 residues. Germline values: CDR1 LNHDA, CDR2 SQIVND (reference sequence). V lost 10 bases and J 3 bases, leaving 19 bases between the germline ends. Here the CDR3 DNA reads TGTGCCACTAAAAGTCTGCAGGGAATCAATCAGCCCCAGCATTTT. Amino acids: CATKSLQGINQPQHF.

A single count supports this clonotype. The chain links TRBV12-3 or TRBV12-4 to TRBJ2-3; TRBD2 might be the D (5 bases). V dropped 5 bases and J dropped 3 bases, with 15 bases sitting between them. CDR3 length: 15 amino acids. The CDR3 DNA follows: TGTGCCAGCAGTAAGTTAGCGCTGAGTACAGATACGCAGTATTTT. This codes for CASSKLALSTDTQYF.

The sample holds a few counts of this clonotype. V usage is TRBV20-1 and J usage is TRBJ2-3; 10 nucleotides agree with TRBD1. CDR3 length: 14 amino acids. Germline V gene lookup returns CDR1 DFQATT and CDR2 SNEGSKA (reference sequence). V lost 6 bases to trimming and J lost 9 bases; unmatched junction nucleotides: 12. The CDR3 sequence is CSAPRDRGMATQYF. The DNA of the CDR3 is TGCAGTGCCCCCCGGGACAGGGGAATGGCGACGCAGTATTTT.

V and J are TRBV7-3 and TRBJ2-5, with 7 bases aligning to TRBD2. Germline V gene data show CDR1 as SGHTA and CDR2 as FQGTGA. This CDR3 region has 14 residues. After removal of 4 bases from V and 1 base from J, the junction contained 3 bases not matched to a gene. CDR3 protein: CASSYSGAQETQYF. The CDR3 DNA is TGTGCCAGCAGCTACAGCGGGGCCCAAGAGACCCAGTACTTC.

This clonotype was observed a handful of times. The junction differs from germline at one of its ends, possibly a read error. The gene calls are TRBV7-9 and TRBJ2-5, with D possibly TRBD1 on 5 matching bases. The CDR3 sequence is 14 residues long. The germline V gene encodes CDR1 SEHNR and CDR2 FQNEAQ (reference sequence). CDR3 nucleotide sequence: TGCGCCAGCAGCGCAGACAGTATCCAAGAGACCCAGTACTTC. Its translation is CASSADSIQETQYF.

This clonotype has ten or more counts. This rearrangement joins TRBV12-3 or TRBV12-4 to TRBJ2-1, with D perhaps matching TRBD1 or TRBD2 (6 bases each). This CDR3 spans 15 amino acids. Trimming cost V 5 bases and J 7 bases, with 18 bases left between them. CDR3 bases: TGTGCCAGCAGTCTCTCGGGGGCTACTTCAAATGAGCAGTTCTTC. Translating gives CASSLSGATSNEQFF.

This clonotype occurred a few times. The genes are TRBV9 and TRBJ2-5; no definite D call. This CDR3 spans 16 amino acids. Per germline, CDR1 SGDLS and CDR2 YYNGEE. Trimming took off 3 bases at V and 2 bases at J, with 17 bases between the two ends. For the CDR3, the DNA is TGTGCCAGCAGCGCAGCCTGGGGAATCTTACAAGAGACCCAGTACTTC. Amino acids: CASSAAWGILQETQYF. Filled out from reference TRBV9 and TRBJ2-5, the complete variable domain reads DSGVTQTPKHLITATGQRVTLRCSPRSGDLSVYWYQQSLDQGLQFLIQYYNGEERAKGNILERFSAQQFPDLHSELNLSSLELGDSALYFCASSAAWGILQETQYFGPGTRLLVL.

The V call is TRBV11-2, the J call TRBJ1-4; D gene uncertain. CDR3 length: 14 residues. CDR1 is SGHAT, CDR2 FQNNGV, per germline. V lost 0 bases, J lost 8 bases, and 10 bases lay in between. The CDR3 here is CASSLEGFYEKLFF. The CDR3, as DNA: TGTGCCAGCAGCTTAGAAGGGTTCTACGAAAAACTGTTTTTT.

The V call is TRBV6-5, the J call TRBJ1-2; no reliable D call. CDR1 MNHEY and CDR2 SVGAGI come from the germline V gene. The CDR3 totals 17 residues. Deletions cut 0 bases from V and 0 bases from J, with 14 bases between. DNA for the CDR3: TGTGCCAGCAGTTACTCGGGCAGGCGGGGTCCTAACTATGGCTACACCTTC. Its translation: CASSYSGRRGPNYGYTF.

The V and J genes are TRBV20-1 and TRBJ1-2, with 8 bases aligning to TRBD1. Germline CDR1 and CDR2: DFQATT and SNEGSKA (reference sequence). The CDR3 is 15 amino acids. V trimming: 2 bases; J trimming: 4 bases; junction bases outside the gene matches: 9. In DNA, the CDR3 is TGCAGTGCTAGATCCCTTGGACAGGGAAGCTATGGCTACACCTTC. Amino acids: CSARSLGQGSYGYTF.